The 28 T cell receptor beta chains below were found in one sample sequenced in a study of T cell repertoires in cytomegalovirus infection. A single record per CDR3 protein comes from TCRdb applying MiXCR to the reads. The sample includes 600,000 to 700,000 distinct CDR3 sequences, approximately 33% of them seen just once. Their antigens are not known. The sample was cultured PBMCs, taken from culture after CMV antigen stimulation. The receptors originated from a human donor in good health (CMV status not recorded). Some clones in this sample may be carry-over from other donors' samples.

This clonotype was seen more than once but under ten times. The chain employs TRBV15 and TRBJ1-1; D gene ambiguous. V lost 6 bases and J lost 8, with 10 bases in between. In germline, CDR1 is LNHNV, CDR2 YYDKDF (reference sequence). The CDR3 sequence is 11 residues long. CDR3 sequence (DNA): TGTGCCACCAGTGGGGAGGTAGAAGCTTTCTTT. As protein: CATSGEVEAFF.

This clonotype was observed a handful of times. CDR3 nucleotides: TGTGCCAGGGAACATTTAGCGGGGACAGACCGAGAGACCCAGTACTTC. This codes for CAREHLAGTDRETQYF. The chain recombines TRBV6-1 with TRBJ2-5; D perhaps matches TRBD2 (8 bases). Trimming stripped 9 bases from V and 4 bases from J, with 24 bases between. Germline V lookup: CDR1 MNHNS, CDR2 SASEGT. The CDR3 is made up of 16 amino acids.

V is TRBV19 and J is TRBJ2-5; 8 bases are a match to TRBD1. The ends lost 5 bases at V and 4 bases at J; junction bases unmatched: 9. The germline V gene has CDR1 LNHDA and CDR2 SQIVND (reference sequence). CDR3 length: 15 residues. The CDR3 region has the DNA TGTGCCAGTAGTCCCCCCACAGGGGGACGAGAGACCCAGTACTTC. It is translated as CASSPPTGGRETQYF. Together with reference TRBV19 and TRBJ2-5, the CDR3 gives the full variable domain: DGGITQSPKYLFRKEGQNVTLSCEQNLNHDAMYWYRQDPGQGLRLIYYSQIVNDFQKGDIAEGYSVSREKKESFPLTVTSAQKNPTAFYLCASSPPTGGRETQYFGPGTRLLVL.

This clonotype was seen only a few times. The chain carries TRBV20-1 and TRBJ2-3; possible D gene TRBD1, 5 bases. The CDR3 has 14 amino acids. With 5 bases removed from V and 5 bases from J, the gap between germline ends came to 17 bases. Germline V gene sequence: CDR1 DFQATT, CDR2 SNEGSKA (reference sequence). CDR3 protein: CSAAFQGARDTQYF. CDR3 DNA: TGCAGTGCTGCGTTTCAAGGGGCTAGAGATACGCAGTATTTT.

The rearrangement links TRBV4-2 to TRBJ1-6; D ambiguous. The CDR3 totals 16 residues. Germline V lookup: CDR1 LGHNA, CDR2 YNFKEQ. V lost 0 bases and J 9 bases, leaving 15 bases between the germline ends. CDR3 sequence (DNA): TGTGCCAGCAGCCAAGATGGCAGGCAAGTGGGTTCACCCCTCCACTTT. It translates to CASSQDGRQVGSPLHF.

This clonotype was picked up one time. This chain connects TRBV4-3 to TRBJ2-7; D is possibly TRBD1 or TRBD2 (5 bases each). The V gene lost 0 bases and the J gene lost 2 bases, with 14 bases spanning the gap. The CDR3 contains 16 residues. Germline loops: CDR1 LGHNA, CDR2 YSLEER. DNA for the CDR3: TGCGCCAGCAGCCAAGATCAGGAAGGGGACGCCTACGAGCAGTACGTC. It specifies CASSQDQEGDAYEQYV.

The chain carries TRBV20-1 and TRBJ2-5, with a possible D match to TRBD2 (6 bases). V lost 1 base and J 10 bases, leaving 16 bases between the germline ends. The CDR3 length is 13 residues. CDR1 is DFQATT and CDR2 is SNEGSKA in the germline V gene (reference sequence). CDR3 residues: CSARVPSEVGQYF. The CDR3 DNA follows: TGCAGTGCTAGAGTGCCTAGCGAGGTGGGCCAGTACTTC.

The rearrangement joins TRBV2 to TRBJ2-2; TRBD2 aligns across 7 bases. The CDR3 length is 14 residues. Per germline, CDR1 SNHLY and CDR2 FYNNEI. Germline trimming cut 8 bases from V and 4 bases from J; bases unmatched to any gene: 7. CDR3 protein: CASQAGRITGELFF. CDR3 DNA: TGTGCCAGCCAAGCGGGGAGGATCACCGGGGAGCTGTTTTTT.

This clonotype was counted between two and nine times. The chain recombines TRBV7-2 with TRBJ2-3, with 9 bases aligning to TRBD1. Germline loops: CDR1 SGHTA, CDR2 FQGNSA. After removal of 5 bases from V and 3 bases from J, the junction contained 6 bases not matched to a gene. The CDR3 runs to 15 residues. The CDR3 DNA reads as TGTGCCAGCAGCATTAGGGGACAGGGAACAGATACGCAGTATTTT. It codes for CASSIRGQGTDTQYF.

The chain recombines TRBV19 with TRBJ2-1, with D tentatively TRBD1 or TRBD2 (5 bases each). V dropped 6 bases and J dropped 16 bases, with 28 bases sitting between them. The V gene's germline CDR1 is LNHDA and CDR2 SQIVND (reference sequence). The CDR3 consists of 15 residues. CDR3 coding DNA: TGTGCCAGTAGCTTTCTTCGCGCCGGGACCACTTTTCATTTCTTC. Translated, it gives CASSFLRAGTTFHFF.

The V gene is TRBV7-1, the J gene TRBJ2-1; TRBD1 is a possible D gene (6 bases). TRBV7-1 has ORF status, its function being uncertain. The V and J ends lost 4 bases and 8 bases respectively, with 12 bases between them. The CDR3 totals 13 residues. The DNA of the CDR3 is TGTGCCAGCAGCTACAGGGAAAGGGATGAGCAGTTCTTC. Translated, it gives CASSYRERDEQFF.

This clonotype occurred a few times. The chain recombines TRBV7-2 with TRBJ2-2; 8 bases align to TRBD2. In germline, CDR1 is SGHTA, CDR2 FQGNSA. V lost 6 bases and J lost 1; bases outside the gene matches: 7. The CDR3 consists of 16 residues. The CDR3 here is CASRAWSGGNTGELFF. The CDR3 nucleotides read TGTGCCAGCAGGGCGTGGAGCGGGGGGAACACCGGGGAGCTGTTTTTT.

The chain combines TRBV18 with TRBJ2-3, with a tentative D call TRBD2 (6 bases). The CDR3 runs to 14 residues. Germline V CDR1 and CDR2: KGHSH, LQKENI. Trimming took off 6 bases at V and 2 bases at J, with 12 bases between the two ends. The CDR3 protein is CASSPGAYTDTQYF. The CDR3 DNA is TGTGCCAGCTCGCCGGGAGCCTACACAGATACGCAGTATTTT.

The chain links TRBV7-8 to TRBJ1-5; D ambiguous. CDR3 length equals 16 residues. The V end lost 5 bases, the J end lost 6 bases, and 20 bases lay between the germline ends. The germline gives CDR1 SGHVS, CDR2 FQNEAQ. CDR3 nucleotides: TGTGCCAGCAGCCCCAAGCGGGCAGCGTCCTTTCAGCCCCAGCATTTT. Protein sequence: CASSPKRAASFQPQHF. Together with reference TRBV7-8 and TRBJ1-5, the CDR3 gives the full variable domain: GAGVSQSPRYKVAKRGQDVALRCDPISGHVSLFWYQQALGQGPEFLTYFQNEAQLDKSGLPSDRFFAERPEGSVSTLKIQRTQQEDSAVYLCASSPKRAASFQPQHFGDGTRLSIL.

This clonotype came up once. This sequence joins TRBV4-1 and TRBJ2-1; D remains ambiguous. V was cut by 0 bases and J by 10 bases, with 16 bases left in between. The germline gives CDR1 MGHRA, CDR2 YSYEKL. CDR3 length: 15 residues. The CDR3 nucleotides are TGCGCCAGCAGCCAAGAAGTTCTAGTCGCTACGGAGCAGTTCTTC. Its translation is CASSQEVLVATEQFF.

This clonotype was observed a few times. The V and J genes are TRBV7-9 and TRBJ1-1; D unresolved. The CDR3 length is 15 residues. Germline CDR1 and CDR2: SEHNR and FQNEAQ (reference sequence). V was trimmed by 2 bases and J by 0 bases, leaving 10 bases between them. This CDR3 reads CASSLSRNMNTEAFF. For the CDR3, the DNA is TGTGCCAGCAGCTTAAGTCGGAACATGAACACTGAAGCTTTCTTT.

The sample holds many counts of this clonotype. This CDR3 is CASSQGQASTDTQYF. The CDR3, as DNA: TGTGCCAGCAGCCAGGGACAGGCTAGCACAGATACGCAGTATTTT. The chain carries TRBV7-2 and TRBJ2-3; 8 bases fit TRBD1. The J segment lost 0 bases and the V segment lost 5 bases, leaving 4 bases of the junction unmatched. This CDR3 region has 15 residues. The germline gives CDR1 SGHTA, CDR2 FQGNSA.

The DNA of the CDR3 is TGTGCCTGGAGTGCGACGACTGGAGTCGGGCAGTACTTC. Translated: CAWSATTGVGQYF. This chain uses TRBV30 with TRBJ2-7; D is undetermined. V was trimmed by 1 base and J by 9 bases, leaving 16 bases between them. This CDR3 is 13 amino acids long. The germline CDR1 and CDR2 sequences are GTSNPN and SVGIG (reference sequence).

The V call is TRBV18, the J call TRBJ1-5, with 7 positions matching TRBD1. The CDR3 length is 16 residues. The V and J ends lost 3 bases and 0 bases, in that order; junction bases with no gene match: 5. Germline assignment: CDR1 KGHSH and CDR2 LQKENI. CDR3 residues: CASSPQDRDSNQPQHF. For the CDR3, the DNA is TGTGCCAGCTCACCTCAAGACAGGGATAGCAATCAGCCCCAGCATTTT.

Only a few counts were recorded for this clonotype. J is TRBJ2-1 and V is TRBV6-6; 7 nucleotides agree with TRBD1. This CDR3 region has 14 residues. In germline, CDR1 is MNHNY, CDR2 SVGAGI (reference sequence). V was pared by 9 bases and J by 3 bases, with 8 bases of the junction left unmatched. Here the CDR3 DNA reads TGTGCCAGTTCGTCAGGGGGAGTCTACAATGAGCAGTTCTTC. It yields the protein CASSSGGVYNEQFF.

The chain is built from TRBV24-1 and TRBJ2-7; TRBD2 is a possible D gene (5 bases). The CDR3 contains 15 residues. Germline lookup yields CDR1 KGHDR and CDR2 SFDVKD. Trimming took off 2 bases at V and 2 bases at J, with 12 bases between the two ends. The CDR3 loop reads CATSDSRTEAYEQYF. The CDR3 DNA reads TGTGCCACCAGTGATTCTCGGACTGAAGCCTACGAGCAGTACTTC.

The chain has TRBV4-3 and TRBJ2-1, with TRBD2 matching 7 bases. V lost 1 base and J lost 6; bases outside the gene matches: 6. Looked up from germline, CDR1 is LGHNA and CDR2 is YSLEER. The CDR3 has 15 amino acids. In DNA, the CDR3 is TGCGCCAGCAGCCAAGGAGGTAGCGGGTCCAATGAGCAGTTCTTC. Its translation is CASSQGGSGSNEQFF.

This clonotype has a handful of counts. The CDR3 loop is CASRHEDRLNSPLHF. In DNA form, the CDR3 reads TGTGCCAGCAGGCATGAGGACAGGTTAAATTCACCCCTCCACTTT. V gene TRBV6-1 combines with J gene TRBJ1-6; TRBD1 agrees at 7 bases. With 6 bases clipped from V and 7 bases from J, the junction kept 9 bases outside the gene matches. The CDR3 is 15 amino acids. From germline, CDR1 is MNHNS and CDR2 SASEGT.

The gene calls are TRBV2 and TRBJ2-1, with TRBD1 as a possible D gene (6 bases). The CDR3 runs to 14 residues. The germline V gene has CDR1 SNHLY and CDR2 FYNNEI. V was clipped by 3 bases and J by 8 bases, with 14 bases between them. Here the CDR3 reads CASSDRGVLDEQFF. CDR3 sequence (DNA): TGTGCCAGCAGTGACAGGGGTGTTCTAGATGAGCAGTTCTTC.

This clonotype occurred a few times. The chain links TRBV28 to TRBJ2-3, with D possibly being TRBD2 (7 bases). Germline CDR1 MDHEN, CDR2 SYDVKM. V was pared by 8 bases and J by 3 bases, with 15 bases between. This CDR3 comprises 14 residues. As DNA, the CDR3 is TGTGCCAGCCTGGAGGGGGGGCGGACAGATACGCAGTATTTT. Translated: CASLEGGRTDTQYF. The whole variable domain, remainder taken from reference TRBV28 and TRBJ2-3, is DVKVTQSSRYLVKRTGEKVFLECVQDMDHENMFWYRQDPGLGLRLIYFSYDVKMKEKGDIPEGYSVSREKKERFSLILESASTNQTSMYLCASLEGGRTDTQYFGPGTRLTVL.

V gene TRBV5-4 combines with J gene TRBJ1-1; D is ambiguous. The CDR3 spans 13 residues. The V gene lost 1 base and the J gene lost 3 bases, with 7 bases spanning the gap. Germline CDR1 SGHNT, CDR2 YYREEE (reference sequence). The CDR3 is CASSLKLYTEAFF. CDR3 coding DNA: TGTGCCAGCAGCTTGAAACTGTACACTGAAGCTTTCTTT.

This clonotype was detected only a few times. The chain joins TRBV28 to TRBJ1-2, with TRBD1 matching 7 bases. The J segment lost 4 bases and the V segment lost 5 bases, leaving 4 bases of the junction unmatched. CDR1 is MDHEN, CDR2 SYDVKM, per germline. The CDR3 runs to 13 residues. The CDR3 coding sequence is TGTGCCAGCAGTGCCGGGACAGCCTATGGCTACACCTTC. Amino acids: CASSAGTAYGYTF.

This clonotype came up a few times. The CDR3 bases are TGTGCCATCAGGTCCGGGACAGGGGAGGAGACCCAGTACTTC. Residues: CAIRSGTGEETQYF. The V call is TRBV10-3, the J call TRBJ2-5; 10 nucleotides align to TRBD1. The V segment lost 6 bases and the J segment 5 bases; nucleotides outside the gene matches: 6. The V gene's germline CDR1 is ENHRY and CDR2 SYGVKD. This CDR3 is built from 14 residues.